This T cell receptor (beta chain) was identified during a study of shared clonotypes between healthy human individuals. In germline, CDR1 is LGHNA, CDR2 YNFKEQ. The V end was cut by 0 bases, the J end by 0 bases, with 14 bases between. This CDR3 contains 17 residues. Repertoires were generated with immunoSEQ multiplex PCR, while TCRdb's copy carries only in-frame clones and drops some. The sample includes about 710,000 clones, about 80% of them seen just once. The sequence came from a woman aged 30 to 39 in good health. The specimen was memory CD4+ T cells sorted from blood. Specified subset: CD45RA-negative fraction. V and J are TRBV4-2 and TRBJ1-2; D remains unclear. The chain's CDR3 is CASSQEISTSPNYGYTF. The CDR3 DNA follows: TGTGCCAGCAGCCAAGAGATCAGCACAAGCCCTAACTATGGCTACACCTTC.